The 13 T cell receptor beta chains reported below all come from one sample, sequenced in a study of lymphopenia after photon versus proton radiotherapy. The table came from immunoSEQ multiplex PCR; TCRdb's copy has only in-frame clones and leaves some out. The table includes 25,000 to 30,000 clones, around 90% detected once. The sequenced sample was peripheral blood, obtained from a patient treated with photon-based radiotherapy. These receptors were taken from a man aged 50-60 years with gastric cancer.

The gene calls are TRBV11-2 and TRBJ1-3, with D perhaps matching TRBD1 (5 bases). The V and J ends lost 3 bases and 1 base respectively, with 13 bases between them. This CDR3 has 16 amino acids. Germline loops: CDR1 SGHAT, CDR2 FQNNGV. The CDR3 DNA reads TGTGCCAGCAGCTTGGGCTCAGGGAAATCTGGAAACACCATATATTTT. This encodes CASSLGSGKSGNTIYF.

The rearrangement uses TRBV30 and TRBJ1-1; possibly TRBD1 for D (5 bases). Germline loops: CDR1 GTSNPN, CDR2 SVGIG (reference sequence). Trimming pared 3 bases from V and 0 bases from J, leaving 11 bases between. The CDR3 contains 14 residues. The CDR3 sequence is CAWSWPGVNTEAFF. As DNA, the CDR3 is TGTGCCTGGAGCTGGCCGGGGGTGAACACTGAAGCTTTCTTT.

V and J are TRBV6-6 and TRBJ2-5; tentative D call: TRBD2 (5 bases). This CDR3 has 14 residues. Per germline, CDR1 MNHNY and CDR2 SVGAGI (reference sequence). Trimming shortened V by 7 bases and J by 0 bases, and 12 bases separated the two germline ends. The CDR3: CASNLAGNQETQYF. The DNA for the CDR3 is TGTGCCAGCAATCTGGCGGGCAACCAAGAGACCCAGTACTTC.

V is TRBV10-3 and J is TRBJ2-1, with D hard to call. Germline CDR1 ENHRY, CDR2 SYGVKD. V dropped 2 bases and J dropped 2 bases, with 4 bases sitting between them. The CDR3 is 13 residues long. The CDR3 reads CAISETAYNEQFF. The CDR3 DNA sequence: TGTGCCATCAGTGAGACGGCCTACAATGAGCAGTTCTTC.

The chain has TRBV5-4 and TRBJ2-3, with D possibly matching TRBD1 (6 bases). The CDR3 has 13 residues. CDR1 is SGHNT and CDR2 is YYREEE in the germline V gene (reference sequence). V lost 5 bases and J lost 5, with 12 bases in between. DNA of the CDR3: TGTGCCAGCAGGACCCCAGGGGAAGATACGCAGTATTTT. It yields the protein CASRTPGEDTQYF.

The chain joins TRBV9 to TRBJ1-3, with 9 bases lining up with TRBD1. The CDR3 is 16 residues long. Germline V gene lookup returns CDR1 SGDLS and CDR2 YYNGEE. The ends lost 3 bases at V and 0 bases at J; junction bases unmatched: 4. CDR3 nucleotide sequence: TGTGCCAGCAGCGCCGGGACAGGGTCCTCTGGAAACACCATATATTTT. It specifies CASSAGTGSSGNTIYF.

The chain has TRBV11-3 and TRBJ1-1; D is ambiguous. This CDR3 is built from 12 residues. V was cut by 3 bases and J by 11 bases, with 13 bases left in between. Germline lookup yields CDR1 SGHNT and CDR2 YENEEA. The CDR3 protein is CASSFGSAEAFF. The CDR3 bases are TGTGCCAGCAGCTTCGGATCTGCGGAGGCTTTCTTT.

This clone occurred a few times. The CDR3 here is CASSDTPNGPPGELFF. In DNA form, the CDR3 reads TGCGCCAGCAGTGATACTCCCAACGGCCCCCCCGGGGAGCTGTTTTTT. The chain couples TRBV10-2 to TRBJ2-2; unclear D gene. V was cut by 3 bases and J by 6 bases, with 17 bases left in between. CDR3 length: 16 amino acids. Germline CDR1 is WSHSY and CDR2 is SAAADI.

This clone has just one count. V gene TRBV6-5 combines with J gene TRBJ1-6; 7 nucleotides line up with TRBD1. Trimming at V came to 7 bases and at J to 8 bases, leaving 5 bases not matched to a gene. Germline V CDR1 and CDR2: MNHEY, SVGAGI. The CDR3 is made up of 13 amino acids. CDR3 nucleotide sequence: TGTGCCAGCAAAACAGGGGATCATTCACCCCTCCACTTT. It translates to CASKTGDHSPLHF.

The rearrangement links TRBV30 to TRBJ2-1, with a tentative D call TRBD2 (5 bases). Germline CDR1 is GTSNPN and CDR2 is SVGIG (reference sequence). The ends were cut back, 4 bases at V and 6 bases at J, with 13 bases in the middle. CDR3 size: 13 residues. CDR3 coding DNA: TGTGCCTGGACCTCGGGCGGGTCCAATGAGCAGTTCTTC. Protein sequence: CAWTSGGSNEQFF.

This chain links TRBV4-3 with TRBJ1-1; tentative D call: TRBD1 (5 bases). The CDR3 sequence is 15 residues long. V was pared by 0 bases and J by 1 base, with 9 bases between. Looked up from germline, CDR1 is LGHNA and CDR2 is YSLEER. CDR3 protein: CASSQEARGNTEAFF. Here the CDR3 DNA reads TGCGCCAGCAGCCAAGAGGCAAGGGGGAACACTGAAGCTTTCTTT.

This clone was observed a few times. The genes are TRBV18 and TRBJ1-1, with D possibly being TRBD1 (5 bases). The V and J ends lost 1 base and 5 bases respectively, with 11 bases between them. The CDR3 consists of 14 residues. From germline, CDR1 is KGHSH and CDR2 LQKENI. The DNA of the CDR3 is TGTGCCAGCTCACCACGTCAGGGTGAAACTGAAGCTTTCTTT. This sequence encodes CASSPRQGETEAFF.

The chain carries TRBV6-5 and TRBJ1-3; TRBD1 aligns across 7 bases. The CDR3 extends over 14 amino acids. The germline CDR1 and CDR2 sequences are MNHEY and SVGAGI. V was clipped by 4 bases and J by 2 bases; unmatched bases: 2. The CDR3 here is CASSLGQPGNTIYF. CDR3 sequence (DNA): TGTGCCAGCAGTTTGGGACAGCCTGGAAACACCATATATTTT.